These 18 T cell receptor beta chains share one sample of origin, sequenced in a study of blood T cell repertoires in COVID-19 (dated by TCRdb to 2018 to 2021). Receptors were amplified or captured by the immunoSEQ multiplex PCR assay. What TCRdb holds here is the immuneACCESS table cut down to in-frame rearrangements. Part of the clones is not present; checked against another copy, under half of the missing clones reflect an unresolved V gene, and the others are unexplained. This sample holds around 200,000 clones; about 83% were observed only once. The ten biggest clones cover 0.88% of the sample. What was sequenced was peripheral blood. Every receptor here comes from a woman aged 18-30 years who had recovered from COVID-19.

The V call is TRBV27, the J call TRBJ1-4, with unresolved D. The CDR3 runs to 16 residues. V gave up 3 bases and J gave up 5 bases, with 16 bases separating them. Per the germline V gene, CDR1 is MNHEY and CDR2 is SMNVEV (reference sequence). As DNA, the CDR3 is TGTGCCAGCAGTTTGAGGCAAACCCGTAGAAATGAAAAACTGTTTTTT. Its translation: CASSLRQTRRNEKLFF.

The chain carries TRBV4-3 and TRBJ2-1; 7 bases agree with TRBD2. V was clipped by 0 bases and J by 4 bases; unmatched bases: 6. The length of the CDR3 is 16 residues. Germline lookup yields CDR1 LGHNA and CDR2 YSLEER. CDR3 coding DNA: TGCGCCAGCAGCCAAGATCCAGCGGGGAGGTACAATGAGCAGTTCTTC. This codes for CASSQDPAGRYNEQFF.

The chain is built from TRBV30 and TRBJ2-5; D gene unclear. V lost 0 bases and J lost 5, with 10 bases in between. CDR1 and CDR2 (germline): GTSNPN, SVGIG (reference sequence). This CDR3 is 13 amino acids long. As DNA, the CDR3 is TGTGCCTGGAGTGTAAGAGTACGGGAGACCCAGTACTTC. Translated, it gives CAWSVRVRETQYF.

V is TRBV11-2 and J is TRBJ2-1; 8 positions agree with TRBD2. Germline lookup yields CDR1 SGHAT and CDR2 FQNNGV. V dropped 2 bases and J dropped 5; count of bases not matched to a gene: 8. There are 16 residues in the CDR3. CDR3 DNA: TGTGCCAGCAGCTTAATTGGCGGGGGGCCCCACAATGAGCAGTTCTTC. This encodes CASSLIGGGPHNEQFF.

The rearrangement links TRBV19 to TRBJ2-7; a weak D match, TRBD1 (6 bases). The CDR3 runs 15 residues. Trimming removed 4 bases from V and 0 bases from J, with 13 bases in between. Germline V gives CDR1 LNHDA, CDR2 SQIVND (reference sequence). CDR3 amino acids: CASSTGQKSSYEQYV. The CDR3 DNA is TGTGCCAGTAGTACTGGACAGAAGAGCTCCTACGAGCAGTACGTC.

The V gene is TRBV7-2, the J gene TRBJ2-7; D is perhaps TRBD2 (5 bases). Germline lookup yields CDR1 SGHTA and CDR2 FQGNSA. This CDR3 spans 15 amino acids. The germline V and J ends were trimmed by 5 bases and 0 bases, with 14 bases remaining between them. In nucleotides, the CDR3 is TGTGCCAGCAGCCCCGCGCGGGCAATCTCCTACGAGCAGTACTTC. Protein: CASSPARAISYEQYF.

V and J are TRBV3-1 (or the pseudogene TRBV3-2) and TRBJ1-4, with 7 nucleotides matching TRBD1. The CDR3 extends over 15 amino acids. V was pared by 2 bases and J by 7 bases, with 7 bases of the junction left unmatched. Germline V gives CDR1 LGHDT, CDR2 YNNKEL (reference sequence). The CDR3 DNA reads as TGTGCCAGCAGCCAACTACAGGGGAGTGTTGAAAAACTGTTTTTT. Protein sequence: CASSQLQGSVEKLFF.

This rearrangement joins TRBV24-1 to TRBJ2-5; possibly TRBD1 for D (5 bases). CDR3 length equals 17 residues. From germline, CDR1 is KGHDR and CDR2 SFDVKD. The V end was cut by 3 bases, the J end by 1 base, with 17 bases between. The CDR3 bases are TGTGCCACCAGTGATCCTACTTCAGGGCGCACCCAAGAGACCCAGTACTTC. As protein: CATSDPTSGRTQETQYF.

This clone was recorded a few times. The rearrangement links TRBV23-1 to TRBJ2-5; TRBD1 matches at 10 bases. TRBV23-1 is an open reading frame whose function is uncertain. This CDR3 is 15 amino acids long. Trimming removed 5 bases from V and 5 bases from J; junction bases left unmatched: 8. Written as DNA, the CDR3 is TGCGCCAGCAGTATAGACAGGGGGCGCTGGGAGACCCAGTACTTC. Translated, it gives CASSIDRGRWETQYF.

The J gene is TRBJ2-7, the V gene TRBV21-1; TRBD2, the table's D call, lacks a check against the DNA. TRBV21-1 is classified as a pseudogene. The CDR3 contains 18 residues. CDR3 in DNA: TGTGCCAGCAGCAAAGTGAGGATACTAGCGGGAGGATCCCACGAGCAGTACGTC. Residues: CASSKVRILAGGSHEQYV.

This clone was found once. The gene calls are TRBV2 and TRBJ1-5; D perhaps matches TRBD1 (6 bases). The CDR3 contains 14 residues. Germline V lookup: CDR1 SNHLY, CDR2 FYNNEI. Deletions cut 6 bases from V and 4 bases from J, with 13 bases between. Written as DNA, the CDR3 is TGTGCCAGCAGCGAACAGGGATCTAATCAGCCCCAGCATTTT. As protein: CASSEQGSNQPQHF.

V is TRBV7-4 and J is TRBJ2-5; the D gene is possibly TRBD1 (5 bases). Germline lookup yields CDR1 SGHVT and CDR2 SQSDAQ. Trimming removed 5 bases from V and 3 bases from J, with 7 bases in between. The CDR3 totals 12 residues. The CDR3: CASSLREETQYF. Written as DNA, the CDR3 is TGTGCCAGCAGCCTCAGGGAAGAGACCCAGTACTTC.

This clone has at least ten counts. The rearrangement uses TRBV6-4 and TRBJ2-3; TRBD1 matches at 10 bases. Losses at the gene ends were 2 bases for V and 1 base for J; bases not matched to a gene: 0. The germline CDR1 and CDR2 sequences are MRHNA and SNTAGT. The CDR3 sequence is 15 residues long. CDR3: CASSDGTGGTDTQYF. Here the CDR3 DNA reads TGTGCCAGCAGTGACGGGACAGGGGGCACAGATACGCAGTATTTT.

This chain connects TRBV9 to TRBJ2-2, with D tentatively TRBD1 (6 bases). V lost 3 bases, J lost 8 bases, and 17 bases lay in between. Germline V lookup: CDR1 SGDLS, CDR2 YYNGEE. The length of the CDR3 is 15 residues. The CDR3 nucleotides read TGTGCCAGCAGCGGAAGGACAGACCAGGGGGGGGAGCTGTTTTTT. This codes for CASSGRTDQGGELFF.

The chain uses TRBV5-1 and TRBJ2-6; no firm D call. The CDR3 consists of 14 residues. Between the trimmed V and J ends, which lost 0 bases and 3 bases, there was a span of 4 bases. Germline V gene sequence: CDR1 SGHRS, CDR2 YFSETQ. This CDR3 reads CASSLAVGANVLTF. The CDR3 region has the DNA TGCGCCAGCAGCTTGGCCGTTGGGGCCAACGTCCTGACTTTC.

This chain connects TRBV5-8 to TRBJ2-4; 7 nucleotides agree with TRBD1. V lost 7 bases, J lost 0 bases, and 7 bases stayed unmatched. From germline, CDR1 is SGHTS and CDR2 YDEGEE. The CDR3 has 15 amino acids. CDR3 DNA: TGTGCCAGCCTAAAAACAGGGGAAGCCAAAAACATTCAGTACTTC. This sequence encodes CASLKTGEAKNIQYF.

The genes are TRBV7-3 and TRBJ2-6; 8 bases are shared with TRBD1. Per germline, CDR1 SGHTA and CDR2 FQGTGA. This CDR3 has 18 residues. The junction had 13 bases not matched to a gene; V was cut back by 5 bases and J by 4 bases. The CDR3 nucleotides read TGTGCCAGCAGCCCCCGACGGCAGGGGGCTGGCGGGGCCAACGTCCTGACTTTC. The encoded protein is CASSPRRQGAGGANVLTF. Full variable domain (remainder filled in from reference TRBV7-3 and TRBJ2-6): GAGVSQTPSNKVTEKGKYVELRCDPISGHTALYWYRQSLGQGPEFLIYFQGTGAADDSGLPNDRFFAVRPEGSVSTLKIQRTERGDSAVYLCASSPRRQGAGGANVLTFGAGSRLTVL.

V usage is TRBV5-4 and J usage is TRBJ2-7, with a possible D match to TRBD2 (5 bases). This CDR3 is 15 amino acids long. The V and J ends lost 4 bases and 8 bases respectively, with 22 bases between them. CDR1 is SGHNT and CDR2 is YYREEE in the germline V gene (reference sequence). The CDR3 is CASSNGPGSGPQQYF. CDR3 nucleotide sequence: TGTGCCAGCAGCAACGGCCCGGGGAGCGGCCCACAGCAGTACTTC.